Below are 32 T cell receptor beta chains sequenced from a single sample in a study of cytomegalovirus exposure and HLA in healthy donors. 13 Jbeta primers and 60 Vbeta primers were used for the PCR. Sequencing was performed with immunoSEQ multiplex PCR; in TCRdb, only in-frame clones are kept and a portion is missing. The data show about 160,000 clones, roughly three quarters seen once. Sequencing was performed on PBMCs. These receptors all come from a man aged 18 to 29 in good health and CMV-seropositive.

V is TRBV18 and J is TRBJ2-7, with 7 positions matching TRBD1. The ends lost 3 bases at V and 4 bases at J; junction bases unmatched: 9. This CDR3 has 15 residues. Germline V lookup: CDR1 KGHSH, CDR2 LQKENI. This CDR3 is CASSPAGDRKYEQYF. The CDR3 DNA reads as TGTGCCAGCTCACCGGCTGGGGACAGAAAATACGAGCAGTACTTC. The entire variable domain, with the rest obtained from reference TRBV18 and TRBJ2-7, is as follows: NAGVMQNPRHLVRRRGQEARLRCSPMKGHSHVYWYRQLPEEGLKFMVYLQKENIIDESGMPKERFSAEFPKEGPSILRIQQVVRGDSAAYFCASSPAGDRKYEQYFGPGTRLTVT.

This rearrangement joins TRBV4-1 to TRBJ1-4, with unresolved D. The CDR3 is made up of 13 amino acids. Germline lookup yields CDR1 MGHRA and CDR2 YSYEKL. Trimming shortened V by 1 base and J by 6 bases, and 6 bases separated the two germline ends. The CDR3 loop is CASSQVADEKLFF. DNA for the CDR3: TGCGCCAGCAGCCAAGTGGCGGATGAAAAACTGTTTTTT.

The chain uses TRBV19 and TRBJ2-1, with 11 bases that match TRBD2. V lost 5 bases to trimming and J lost 1 base; unmatched junction nucleotides: 4. Germline lookup yields CDR1 LNHDA and CDR2 SQIVND (reference sequence). This CDR3 has 16 residues. The CDR3 reads CASSPIAGGSYNEQFF. Written as DNA, the CDR3 is TGTGCCAGTAGTCCTATAGCGGGGGGGTCCTACAATGAGCAGTTCTTC.

In this sample, this clone turned up once. The chain uses TRBV27 and TRBJ1-1; TRBD1 aligns across 10 bases. The ends lost 2 bases at V and 5 bases at J; junction bases unmatched: 14. This CDR3 comprises 18 residues. The germline gives CDR1 MNHEY, CDR2 SMNVEV (reference sequence). For the CDR3, the DNA is TGTGCCAGCAGTTTAACCCCACCGGGACAGGGGATTGCTACTGAAGCTTTCTTT. Translated, it gives CASSLTPPGQGIATEAFF.

This clone was counted a few times. This chain uses TRBV9 with TRBJ1-5, with D uncertain. This CDR3 has 14 residues. Trimming cost V 0 bases and J 8 bases, with 12 bases left between them. Germline loops: CDR1 SGDLS, CDR2 YYNGEE. CDR3 bases: TGTGCCAGCAGCGTAGAGCCGGGGTTAAAGCCCCAGCATTTT. Translated, it gives CASSVEPGLKPQHF.

V gene TRBV6-6 combines with J gene TRBJ2-3, with TRBD2 identical over 10 bases. Germline-derived CDR1 and CDR2 are MNHNY and SVGAGI (reference sequence). CDR3 length: 13 amino acids. Trimming at V came to 3 bases and at J to 8 bases, leaving 2 bases not matched to a gene. The CDR3 DNA reads as TGTGCCAGCAGTTATTCTAGCGGGGGTACGCAGTATTTT. It codes for CASSYSSGGTQYF.

V is TRBV19 and J is TRBJ2-5; the match to TRBD1 covers 9 bases. The CDR3 contains 16 residues. After removal of 3 bases from V and 4 bases from J, the junction contained 9 bases not matched to a gene. Per the germline V gene, CDR1 is LNHDA and CDR2 is SQIVND (reference sequence). CDR3 bases: TGTGCCAGTAGTATCGCACAGGGGGCCACCGGAGAGACCCAGTACTTC. This encodes CASSIAQGATGETQYF.

The J gene is TRBJ2-7, the V gene TRBV28; D is undetermined. Germline V gene data show CDR1 as MDHEN and CDR2 as SYDVKM. The V end was cut by 6 bases, the J end by 4 bases, with 10 bases between. CDR3 size: 12 residues. CDR3 in amino acids: CASSVGDYEQYF. The CDR3, as DNA: TGTGCCAGCAGCGTCGGTGATTACGAGCAGTACTTC.

V gene TRBV13 combines with J gene TRBJ1-2; TRBD1 agrees at 9 bases. The CDR3 sequence is 13 residues long. The trim removed 5 bases at V and 4 bases at J, leaving 2 bases unmatched. Germline CDR1 and CDR2: PRHDT and FYEKMQ (reference sequence). The CDR3 sequence: CASSVTGGYGYTF. The CDR3 DNA is TGTGCCAGCAGCGTGACAGGGGGCTATGGCTACACCTTC.

The chain is built from TRBV19 and TRBJ2-7; tentative D call: TRBD2 (6 bases). Germline V gene data show CDR1 as LNHDA and CDR2 as SQIVND (reference sequence). This CDR3 comprises 14 residues. The ends were cut back, 6 bases at V and 6 bases at J, with 18 bases in the middle. The CDR3, as DNA: TGTGCCAGTAGCTACCCGGGACTCTCCCCCGAGCAGTACTTC. It translates to CASSYPGLSPEQYF. The variable domain in full, with the rest retrieved from reference TRBV19 and TRBJ2-7, is DGGITQSPKYLFRKEGQNVTLSCEQNLNHDAMYWYRQDPGQGLRLIYYSQIVNDFQKGDIAEGYSVSREKKESFPLTVTSAQKNPTAFYLCASSYPGLSPEQYFGPGTRLTVT.

This chain connects TRBV15 to TRBJ2-5; 11 nucleotides line up with TRBD2. Germline-derived CDR1 and CDR2 are LNHNV and YYDKDF (reference sequence). The J segment lost 3 bases and the V segment lost 1 base, leaving 7 bases of the junction unmatched. The CDR3 is made up of 17 amino acids. DNA for the CDR3: TGTGCCACCAGCAGAGTAGGGGGTAGCGGGAGGGAAGAGACCCAGTACTTC. Translated: CATSRVGGSGREETQYF.

The chain joins TRBV7-2 to TRBJ1-1; possibly TRBD1 for D (5 bases). Between the trimmed V and J ends, which lost 3 bases and 3 bases, there was a span of 11 bases. This CDR3 contains 14 residues. CDR1 SGHTA and CDR2 FQGNSA come from the germline V gene. The CDR3 protein is CASSFLGGDTEAFF. CDR3 bases: TGTGCCAGCAGCTTCCTGGGGGGGGACACTGAAGCTTTCTTT.

A remark on this clone: Other DNA sequences of this sample code for an identical CDR3. The V call is TRBV7-9, the J call TRBJ1-1, with D perhaps matching TRBD1 (5 bases). This CDR3 is built from 13 residues. The germline V and J ends were trimmed by 6 bases and 1 base, with 9 bases remaining between them. Germline CDR1 SEHNR, CDR2 FQNEAQ (reference sequence). The CDR3, as DNA: TGTGCCAGCAGAACGACAGAGAACACTGAAGCTTTCTTT. Its protein product is CASRTTENTEAFF. Filled out from reference TRBV7-9 and TRBJ1-1, the complete variable domain reads DTGVSQNPRHKITKRGQNVTFRCDPISEHNRLYWYRQTLGQGPEFLTYFQNEAQLEKSRLLSDRFSAERPKGSFSTLEIQRTEQGDSAMYLCASRTTENTEAFFGQGTRLTVV.

This clone appeared once. This sequence joins TRBV12-5 and TRBJ2-1, with D perhaps TRBD2 (5 bases). V was trimmed by 1 base and J by 8 bases, leaving 21 bases between them. Looked up from germline, CDR1 is LGHNT and CDR2 is FRNRAP. There are 17 residues in the CDR3. The CDR3 sequence: CASGLGLGAGPWDEQFF. The CDR3, as DNA: TGTGCTAGTGGTTTGGGCCTCGGCGCGGGTCCCTGGGATGAGCAGTTCTTC.

This clone has only one observation. V usage is TRBV10-1 and J usage is TRBJ2-1; TRBD1 agrees at 8 bases. This CDR3 is built from 15 residues. Germline V gives CDR1 WNHNN, CDR2 SYGVQD (reference sequence). The V and J ends lost 3 bases and 5 bases, in that order; junction bases with no gene match: 6. The CDR3 protein is CASSDYRGANNEQFF. DNA of the CDR3: TGCGCCAGCAGTGATTACAGGGGGGCTAACAATGAGCAGTTCTTC.

The chain links TRBV6-5 to TRBJ2-1; TRBD1 aligns across 8 bases. Germline trimming cut 6 bases from V and 6 bases from J; bases unmatched to any gene: 10. CDR1 is MNHEY, CDR2 SVGAGI, per germline. The CDR3 has 15 amino acids. CDR3 coding DNA: TGTGCCAGCAGATATGACAGGGGTTTTGTCAATGAGCAGTTCTTC. This sequence encodes CASRYDRGFVNEQFF.

The chain employs TRBV5-4 and TRBJ2-7; 8 bases line up with TRBD2. CDR1 and CDR2 from the germline V gene are SGHNT and YYREEE (reference sequence). Trimming cost V 4 bases and J 4 bases; bases outside gene matches: 13. The CDR3 totals 16 residues. This CDR3 reads CASSNPAQAGAYEQYF. Here the CDR3 DNA reads TGTGCCAGCAGCAACCCGGCCCAAGCGGGAGCGTACGAGCAGTACTTC.

Remarks on this clone: Other DNA variants within this sample encode the same CDR3. The rearrangement uses TRBV29-1 and TRBJ1-1; no clear D gene. The CDR3 contains 12 residues. Germline V gives CDR1 SQVTM, CDR2 ANQGSEA. The ends were cut back, 7 bases at V and 0 bases at J, with 9 bases in the middle. The CDR3 DNA reads TGCAGCGCATCACGGGTGAACACTGAAGCTTTCTTT. Translation: CSASRVNTEAFF.

The gene calls are TRBV5-5 and TRBJ1-2, with TRBD1 as a possible D gene (6 bases). V was shortened by 2 bases and J by 6 bases, with 26 bases between the two germline ends. CDR3 size: 18 residues. Germline V gene sequence: CDR1 SGHKS, CDR2 YYEKEE (reference sequence). The CDR3 DNA sequence: TGTGCCAGCAGCTTCGACAGGCGAATCCTTAACTATGATGATGGCTACACCTTC. It encodes CASSFDRRILNYDDGYTF.

This clone has more than one count but fewer than ten. V usage is TRBV4-3 and J usage is TRBJ1-1; 10 bases line up with TRBD1. Losses at the gene ends were 0 bases for V and 4 bases for J; bases not matched to a gene: 5. This CDR3 region has 16 residues. The germline V gene encodes CDR1 LGHNA and CDR2 YSLEER. This CDR3 reads CASSQDIGTGVTEAFF. Here the CDR3 DNA reads TGCGCCAGCAGCCAAGATATTGGGACAGGGGTCACTGAAGCTTTCTTT.

V and J are TRBV5-5 and TRBJ1-2, with TRBD1 as a possible D gene (6 bases). Germline lookup yields CDR1 SGHKS and CDR2 YYEKEE (reference sequence). This CDR3 contains 16 residues. Trimming shortened V by 4 bases and J by 6 bases, and 22 bases separated the two germline ends. The CDR3 protein is CASSAVDGGGRNGYTF. DNA for the CDR3: TGTGCCAGCAGCGCCGTAGATGGGGGCGGGAGGAATGGCTACACCTTC. Drawing the rest from reference TRBV5-5 and TRBJ1-2, the complete variable domain is DAGVTQSPTHLIKTRGQQVTLRCSPISGHKSVSWYQQVLGQGPQFIFQYYEKEERGRGNFPDRFSARQFPNYSSELNVNALLLGDSALYLCASSAVDGGGRNGYTFGSGTRLTVV.

The gene calls are TRBV5-1 and TRBJ2-1; no firm D call. Germline V gene data show CDR1 as SGHRS and CDR2 as YFSETQ. V was shortened by 3 bases and J by 9 bases, with 16 bases between the two germline ends. CDR3 length equals 14 residues. CDR3: CASSYAAGNGEQFF. The CDR3 coding sequence is TGCGCCAGCAGCTATGCGGCCGGCAATGGTGAGCAGTTCTTC. Supplemented by reference TRBV5-1 and TRBJ2-1, the full variable domain reads KAGVTQTPRYLIKTRGQQVTLSCSPISGHRSVSWYQQTPGQGLQFLFEYFSETQRNKGNFPGRFSGRQFSNSRSEMNVSTLELGDSALYLCASSYAAGNGEQFFGPGTRLTVL.

This clone was picked up one time. The chain links TRBV19 to TRBJ1-1, with a possible D match to TRBD1 (6 bases). There are 13 residues in the CDR3. The V gene's germline CDR1 is LNHDA and CDR2 SQIVND (reference sequence). Trimming took off 5 bases at V and 6 bases at J, with 13 bases between the two ends. CDR3 bases: TGTGCCAGTAGTCCCTACAGGGTCGCTGAAGCTTTCTTT. It specifies CASSPYRVAEAFF.

The CDR3 sequence: CASSVRQGGDEQFF. CDR3 nucleotides: TGTGCCAGCAGCGTCCGACAGGGCGGCGATGAGCAGTTCTTC. The rearrangement uses TRBV9 and TRBJ2-1, with TRBD1 matching over 7 bases. This CDR3 contains 14 residues. Germline V lookup: CDR1 SGDLS, CDR2 YYNGEE. V shed 2 bases and J 8 bases; nucleotides not matched to a gene: 7. Based on the CDR3 plus reference TRBV9 and TRBJ2-1, the full variable domain is DSGVTQTPKHLITATGQRVTLRCSPRSGDLSVYWYQQSLDQGLQFLIQYYNGEERAKGNILERFSAQQFPDLHSELNLSSLELGDSALYFCASSVRQGGDEQFFGPGTRLTVL.

As regards this clone: Its ends do not fully match the called genes, so a read error is possible. The chain employs TRBV5-4 and TRBJ2-3; TRBD1 matches 11 bases. Germline CDR1 is SGHNT and CDR2 is YYREEE (reference sequence). The CDR3 consists of 13 residues. The CDR3 DNA reads as TGCCAGGTCGGGGACAGGGGGGCAGATACGCAGTATTTT. This codes for CQVGDRGADTQYF.

The rearrangement joins TRBV5-1 to TRBJ2-3; 11 bases match TRBD2. This CDR3 is 15 amino acids long. Germline lookup yields CDR1 SGHRS and CDR2 YFSETQ. Trimming at V came to 0 bases and at J to 7 bases, leaving 4 bases not matched to a gene. The CDR3 coding sequence is TGCGCCAGCAGCTTGGTTACTAGCGGGGGATATACGCAGTATTTT. Protein: CASSLVTSGGYTQYF.

V is TRBV6-1 and J is TRBJ1-2; D perhaps matches TRBD1 (5 bases). Trimming took off 0 bases at V and 8 bases at J, with 16 bases between the two ends. Germline V gives CDR1 MNHNS, CDR2 SASEGT. This CDR3 is 15 amino acids long. This chain's CDR3 is CASSEAAGEGRGYTF. CDR3 bases: TGTGCCAGCAGTGAAGCGGCGGGGGAAGGTCGGGGCTACACCTTC.

The rearrangement links TRBV19 to TRBJ2-3, with 14 bases identical to TRBD2. J was trimmed by 4 bases and V by 11 bases; bases with no gene match: 11. CDR3 size: 16 residues. CDR1 LNHDA and CDR2 SQIVND come from the germline V gene (reference sequence). The CDR3 DNA follows: TGTGCCGTAGGGACTAGCGGGAGACGGTTGGCAGATACGCAGTATTTT. Its translation is CAVGTSGRRLADTQYF.

This clone was seen only once. The chain combines TRBV18 with TRBJ1-5, with 8 bases identical to TRBD1. The CDR3 is 15 amino acids. Per the germline V gene, CDR1 is KGHSH and CDR2 is LQKENI. With V trimmed by 3 bases and J by 7 bases, 8 bases remained unmatched. The CDR3 DNA reads as TGTGCCAGCTCACCCCGGACAGGGTCTTTGCAGCCCCAGCATTTT. Encoded protein: CASSPRTGSLQPQHF.

The chain employs TRBV7-2 and TRBJ1-5, with 8 bases aligning to TRBD1. V shed 2 bases and J 5 bases; nucleotides not matched to a gene: 5. CDR1 is SGHTA and CDR2 is FQGNSA in the germline V gene. The CDR3 covers 15 residues. This chain's CDR3 is CASSLMTGVYQPQHF. CDR3 sequence (DNA): TGTGCCAGCAGCTTAATGACAGGGGTTTATCAGCCCCAGCATTTT.

The chain couples TRBV6-5 to TRBJ1-6; D gene ambiguous. Deletions cut 4 bases from V and 7 bases from J, with 5 bases between. The CDR3 loop spans 12 amino acids. Germline V gene data show CDR1 as MNHEY and CDR2 as SVGAGI. The CDR3 bases are TGTGCCAGCAGTTTAGTGAATTCACCCCTCCACTTT. Protein product: CASSLVNSPLHF.

V is TRBV2 and J is TRBJ2-1, with D possibly TRBD2 on 6 matching bases. CDR1 SNHLY and CDR2 FYNNEI come from the germline V gene. V was clipped by 6 bases and J by 3 bases, with 12 bases between them. The CDR3 is made up of 14 amino acids. The CDR3 coding sequence is TGTGCCAGCAGCCCCCCGACTAGCTACAATGAGCAGTTCTTC. Its protein is CASSPPTSYNEQFF.